The clone carrying this T cell receptor (beta chain) was detected a few times. The antigen is unknown. Everyone who donated was a healthy bone marrow donor. This sample is part of a study of cytomegalovirus exposure and HLA in healthy donors. Primers included in the PCR were 60 Vbeta and 13 Jbeta primers. Assay used: immunoSEQ multiplex PCR; TCRdb lists only in-frame clones, some missing. The data contain over 75,000 clones, roughly 70% of them seen just once; the ten biggest clones take up 2.1%. Study results and limitations: The study labeled 150 or so TCR beta chains cytomegalovirus-associated.

Sequenced sample: PBMCs. This TCR derives from a young man in good health and CMV-seronegative.

CDR3 in amino acids: CASSETENTEAFF. CDR3 coding DNA: TGTGCCAGCAGTGAGACAGAGAACACTGAAGCTTTCTTT. The V and J genes are TRBV6-4 and TRBJ1-1; D possibly corresponds to TRBD1 (5 bases). Looked up from germline, CDR1 is MRHNA and CDR2 is SNTAGT. V was shortened by 3 bases and J by 1 base, with 6 bases between the two germline ends. The CDR3 loop spans 13 amino acids.